These 21 T cell receptor beta chains were all obtained from the same sample, sequenced in a study of neurological immune-mediated disorders. Noted time point: longitudinal time-point 3. TCRdb re-analysed the 5' RACE reads in MiXCR, keeping a single row per CDR3 protein. The table lists 85,000 to 110,000 distinct CDR3 sequences, 10% to 13% of them singletons, with around 3.1% in the top ten. The sequenced sample was PBMCs. These receptors were collected from a female donor with HTLV-1-associated myelopathy (HAM/TSP).

This clonotype was observed at least ten times. The chain uses TRBV5-8 and TRBJ2-7, with TRBD1 as a possible D gene (6 bases). From germline, CDR1 is SGHTS and CDR2 YDEGEE. With 2 bases removed from V and 5 bases from J, the gap between germline ends came to 17 bases. CDR3 length: 15 amino acids. CDR3 nucleotide sequence: TGTGCCAGCAGCTTACGGCCGCATCGGGACAACGAGCAGTACTTC. It specifies CASSLRPHRDNEQYF.

The table lists this clonotype with many counts. The chain has TRBV12-5 and TRBJ1-4; 10 positions agree with TRBD1. With 5 bases clipped from V and 7 bases from J, the junction kept 7 bases outside the gene matches. The CDR3 consists of 15 residues. The germline V gene encodes CDR1 LGHNT and CDR2 FRNRAP. CDR3 coding DNA: TGTGCTAGTGGTCTGGCGGGACAGGGGAGTGAAAAACTGTTTTTT. The encoded protein is CASGLAGQGSEKLFF.

The chain carries TRBV6-1 and TRBJ2-7; a possible D gene is TRBD2 (5 bases). The CDR3 has 14 amino acids. Deletions cut 3 bases from V and 4 bases from J, with 13 bases between. Germline V gene data show CDR1 as MNHNS and CDR2 as SASEGT. The chain's CDR3 is CASSDPAGVYEQYF. In DNA, the CDR3 is TGTGCCAGCAGTGACCCCGCCGGGGTGTACGAGCAGTACTTC.

This clonotype was counted many times. The chain is built from TRBV4-1 and TRBJ1-4; no firm D call. V was cut by 2 bases and J by 0 bases, with 16 bases left in between. Germline V gives CDR1 MGHRA, CDR2 YSYEKL. The CDR3 spans 18 residues. CDR3 in DNA: TGCGCCAGCAGCCAAAACCTCGTACCGGGATCAACTAATGAAAAACTGTTTTTT. Translated: CASSQNLVPGSTNEKLFF.

This clonotype was counted many times. The rearrangement uses TRBV20-1 and TRBJ2-2; D is unresolved. Germline CDR1 DFQATT, CDR2 SNEGSKA (reference sequence). The CDR3 contains 16 residues. V lost 3 bases and J 1 base, leaving 15 bases between the germline ends. For the CDR3, the DNA is TGCAGTGCTAGGTCGAGAGATTCGCGGAACACCGGGGAGCTGTTTTTT. Its protein product is CSARSRDSRNTGELFF.

The V gene is TRBV28, the J gene TRBJ1-5, with D perhaps TRBD1 (5 bases). V was shortened by 4 bases and J by 6 bases, with 19 bases between the two germline ends. In germline, CDR1 is MDHEN, CDR2 SYDVKM. There are 16 residues in the CDR3. CDR3 sequence reads: CASSSSAGLRSQPQHF. The DNA of the CDR3 is TGTGCCAGCAGTTCATCGGCAGGGCTCCGGAGTCAGCCCCAGCATTTT.

At least ten counts were recorded for this clonotype. The chain couples TRBV5-1 to TRBJ2-3; D uncertain. Trimming stripped 5 bases from V and 2 bases from J, with 9 bases between. Germline-derived CDR1 and CDR2 are SGHRS and YFSETQ. CDR3 size: 13 residues. CDR3 in amino acids: CASSKVPTDTQYF. The CDR3 DNA reads as TGCGCCAGCAGTAAAGTTCCCACAGATACGCAGTATTTT. The variable domain in full, completed from reference TRBV5-1 and TRBJ2-3, reads KAGVTQTPRYLIKTRGQQVTLSCSPISGHRSVSWYQQTPGQGLQFLFEYFSETQRNKGNFPGRFSGRQFSNSRSEMNVSTLELGDSALYLCASSKVPTDTQYFGPGTRLTVL.

This clonotype was recorded many times. V usage is TRBV7-2 and J usage is TRBJ2-5, with 7 bases aligning to TRBD1. This CDR3 contains 15 residues. Germline assignment: CDR1 SGHTA and CDR2 FQGNSA. The ends lost 3 bases at V and 5 bases at J; junction bases unmatched: 9. The CDR3 coding sequence is TGTGCCAGCAGCTTTAAAGGGGGCGGAGTCGAGACCCAGTACTTC. Translated: CASSFKGGGVETQYF.

This clonotype has ten or more counts. The chain carries TRBV7-9 and TRBJ2-2; 8 bases agree with TRBD1. The CDR3 totals 15 residues. Losses at the gene ends were 5 bases for V and 7 bases for J; bases not matched to a gene: 9. Per the germline V gene, CDR1 is SEHNR and CDR2 is FQNEAQ (reference sequence). CDR3 bases: TGTGCCAGCAGCAAACGAGGGACAGGCAGCGGGGAGCTGTTTTTT. Translation: CASSKRGTGSGELFF.

This clonotype was detected only a few times. The CDR3, as DNA: TGTGCCAGCAGTTCTGCCGGGGACCCTACCGTAGAAGCTTTCTTT. Translating gives CASSSAGDPTVEAFF. The rearrangement joins TRBV28 to TRBJ1-1, with D possibly being TRBD1 (5 bases). The V end lost 4 bases, the J end lost 8 bases, and 20 bases lay between the germline ends. This CDR3 comprises 15 residues. Germline loops: CDR1 MDHEN, CDR2 SYDVKM.

This chain uses TRBV29-1 with TRBJ2-3; 8 bases agree with TRBD1. In germline, CDR1 is SQVTM, CDR2 ANQGSEA. J lost 4 bases, V lost 1 base, and 7 bases had no gene match. The CDR3 consists of 15 residues. The CDR3 DNA reads as TGCAGCGTTGAAGTGTTCGGGACAGGCTCAGATACGCAGTATTTT. It yields the protein CSVEVFGTGSDTQYF.

The table lists this clonotype with many counts. The chain couples TRBV2 to TRBJ2-1; 8 positions agree with TRBD2. The CDR3 sequence is 13 residues long. CDR1 SNHLY and CDR2 FYNNEI come from the germline V gene. Germline trimming cut 3 bases from V and 8 bases from J; bases unmatched to any gene: 3. The CDR3 DNA reads as TGTGCCAGCAGTGACCGGGGGGGCTATGAGCAGTTCTTC. Residues: CASSDRGGYEQFF.

For this clonotype: A read error is possible here, since a much larger clone lies one base away. This rearrangement joins TRBV11-2 to TRBJ2-1; D is ambiguous. V lost 3 bases and J lost 12, with 18 bases in between. Per germline, CDR1 SGHAT and CDR2 FQNNGV. This CDR3 spans 14 amino acids. The DNA for the CDR3 is TGTGCCAGCAGCTTCCGGAATACAACGATGGTGCAGTTCTTC. This encodes CASSFRNTTMVQFF.

This clonotype was observed many times. This chain uses TRBV2 with TRBJ1-2, with D possibly matching TRBD1 (6 bases). This CDR3 spans 15 amino acids. Per the germline V gene, CDR1 is SNHLY and CDR2 is FYNNEI. Trimming removed 2 bases at V and 4 bases at J, with 14 bases between. The CDR3 loop is CASSESGDVVYGYTF. CDR3 in DNA: TGTGCCAGCAGTGAATCAGGGGATGTCGTCTATGGCTACACCTTC.

This clonotype was counted a few times. The chain couples TRBV6-5 to TRBJ1-6; D is unresolved. There are 13 residues in the CDR3. Looked up from germline, CDR1 is MNHEY and CDR2 is SVGAGI. V was shortened by 0 bases and J by 10 bases, with 7 bases between the two germline ends. CDR3 sequence: CASSYSARSPLHF. The CDR3 nucleotides read TGTGCCAGCAGTTACTCAGCCAGATCACCCCTCCACTTT.

This clonotype has at least ten counts. The chain links TRBV12-3 or TRBV12-4 to TRBJ2-3; no reliable D call. The CDR3 has 14 amino acids. Trimming left V 3 bases short and J 2 bases short, with 9 bases between. CDR3 residues: CASSFLQDTDTQYF. As DNA, the CDR3 is TGTGCCAGCAGTTTTCTCCAGGACACAGATACGCAGTATTTT.

This clonotype was counted many times. CDR3 protein: CSAHGQGYSPLHF. The CDR3, as DNA: TGCAGTGCTCACGGACAGGGATATTCACCCCTCCACTTT. The chain uses TRBV20-1 and TRBJ1-6; 8 bases are a match to TRBD1. Per the germline V gene, CDR1 is DFQATT and CDR2 is SNEGSKA (reference sequence). The CDR3 totals 13 residues. The J segment lost 8 bases and the V segment lost 5 bases, leaving 5 bases of the junction unmatched.

Worth noting for this clonotype: The CDR3 does not end in the conserved phenylalanine or tryptophan, so this is likely a read error. It is unclear where the CDR3 begins or ends on the DNA, so no DNA is shown, and the CDR3 is as TCRdb lists it. The chain combines TRBV28 with TRBJ2-1; the table's TRBD1 call for D was not verified on the DNA. CDR1 MDHEN and CDR2 SYDVKM come from the germline V gene. The CDR3 region is 12 residues in length, termini included. CDR3 in amino acids: CASSNIQGEQLL.

At least ten counts were recorded for this clonotype. The chain uses TRBV5-5 and TRBJ2-1, with TRBD2 matching 9 bases. The CDR3 has 14 residues. From germline, CDR1 is SGHKS and CDR2 YYEKEE (reference sequence). Unmatched junction bases numbered 14, after V lost 4 bases and J lost 15 bases. The CDR3 DNA reads TGTGCCAGCAGCCAAACCACCCCTAGCGGGGAGAGGTTCTTC. It yields the protein CASSQTTPSGERFF.

In its sample, this clonotype was seen many times. V usage is TRBV12-5 and J usage is TRBJ2-2, with D uncertain. Germline V lookup: CDR1 LGHNT, CDR2 FRNRAP. The V and J ends lost 5 bases and 6 bases respectively, with 7 bases between them. The CDR3 loop spans 12 amino acids. For the CDR3, the DNA is TGTGCTAGTGGTGCTGACTCCGGGGAGCTGTTTTTT. Translating gives CASGADSGELFF.

Note on this clonotype: This may arise from a read error, as a much more abundant clone is one base away. The rearrangement joins TRBV29-1 to TRBJ1-5; 7 bases match TRBD1. CDR3 length: 13 amino acids. From germline, CDR1 is SQVTM and CDR2 ANQGSEA. CDR3 sequence (DNA): TGCATCGTCGGGGACAGTAGCAATCAGCCCCAGCATTTT. Translation: CIVGDSSNQPQHF.